This is a list of T cell receptor beta chains from one sample in a study of blood T cell repertoires in COVID-19. Using immunoSEQ multiplex PCR, the repertoire was profiled, and TCRdb retains in-frame clones only, with some absent. Of a few hundred thousand clones listed, approximately 91% are singletons. Sequenced: peripheral blood. These receptors came from a woman in her sixties or seventies with acute or convalescent COVID-19. CDR3s include the opening cysteine and the closing phenylalanine or tryptophan. D genes are given only for firm matches. The size field is filled for only some rows; it gives once, few, many or a size class.

j_call,v_call,clone_size,d_call,cdr3_aa,cdr3_nt
TRBJ2-1,TRBV4-1,-,-,CASSPVGSRDEQFF,TGCGCCAGCAGCCCCGTTGGGAGTAGGGATGAGCAGTTCTTC
TRBJ1-5,TRBV2,-,TRBD1,CASREQGAANQPQHF,TGTGCCAGCAGGGAGCAGGGGGCGGCGAATCAGCCCCAGCATTTT
TRBJ2-2,TRBV5-5,-,-,CASSFEPTGELFF,TGTGCCAGCAGCTTTGAGCCCACCGGGGAGCTGTTTTTT
TRBJ1-3,TRBV19,few,TRBD1,CASSKQGQGTFSGNTIYF,TGTGCCAGTAGTAAACAGGGACAGGGGACCTTCTCTGGAAACACCATATATTTT
TRBJ2-1,TRBV5-1,-,-,CASSLGSNEQFF,TGCGCCAGCAGCTTGGGTAGCAATGAGCAGTTCTTC
TRBJ1-4,TRBV2,once,TRBD1,CASRRGTGEKLFF,TGTGCCAGCAGGAGAGGGACAGGGGAAAAACTGTTTTTT
TRBJ1-4,TRBV7-2,-,-,CASSLSVATNEKLFF,TGTGCCAGCAGCCTCTCCGTTGCAACTAATGAAAAACTGTTTTTT
TRBJ2-2,TRBV24-1,-,-,CATSGPTGTGELFF,TGTGCCACCAGTGGGCCAACAGGGACCGGGGAGCTGTTTTTT
TRBJ1-6,TRBV27,-,TRBD1,CASRVGQGGNSPLHF,TGTGCCAGCAGGGTGGGACAGGGTGGAAATTCACCCCTCCACTTT
TRBJ1-1,TRBV18,-,-,CASSPGGADTEAFF,TGTGCCAGCTCACCAGGGGGGGCTGACACTGAAGCTTTCTTT
TRBJ2-7,TRBV11-2,-,-,CASSLVPGLYEQYF,TGTGCCAGCAGCTTAGTTCCAGGCCTCTACGAGCAGTACTTC
TRBJ1-2,TRBV5-1,-,TRBD1,CASSSPSQGVWGYTF,TGCGCCAGCAGCTCACCCTCCCAGGGGGTCTGGGGCTACACCTTC
TRBJ2-1,TRBV7-7,-,-,CASSQEVASSYNEQFF,TGTGCTAGCAGCCAAGAAGTGGCTAGCTCCTACAATGAGCAGTTCTTC
TRBJ2-3,TRBV15,-,TRBD2,CATSRDPTSGADTQYF,TGTGCCACCAGCAGAGATCCGACTAGCGGGGCAGATACGCAGTATTTT
TRBJ2-7,TRBV27,once,-,CASSSLTWEQYF,TGTGCCAGCAGTTCCTTGACTTGGGAGCAGTACTTC
TRBJ2-7,TRBV28,-,TRBD1,CASSSTGTGGHEQYF,TGTGCCAGCAGTTCAACCGGGACAGGGGGCCACGAGCAGTACTTC
TRBJ1-1,TRBV3-1/TRBV3-2,-,-,CASSLDIGRQNTEAFF,TGTGCCAGCAGCCTAGATATCGGTAGACAGAACACTGAAGCTTTCTTT
TRBJ2-2,TRBV4-3,-,TRBD2,CASSQGLAGGNTGELFF,TGCGCCAGCAGCCAGGGACTAGCGGGAGGGAACACCGGGGAGCTGTTTTTT
TRBJ2-2,TRBV3-1/TRBV3-2,-,-,CASSNYLTGELFF,TGTGCCAGCAGTAACTACTTAACCGGGGAGCTGTTTTTT
TRBJ1-3,TRBV19,-,-,CASRFLSGNSGNTIYF,TGTGCCAGTAGATTTTTGTCGGGGAACTCTGGAAACACCATATATTTT
TRBJ1-5,TRBV2,-,-,CASSVPGRGYQPQHF,TGTGCCAGCAGTGTCCCCGGGAGGGGCTATCAGCCCCAGCATTTT
TRBJ2-3,TRBV7-9,-,TRBD2,CASSSASGPGDTQYF,TGTGCCAGCAGCTCCGCTAGCGGGCCGGGAGATACGCAGTATTTT
TRBJ1-6,TRBV27,many,TRBD1,CASSFQLVTGGSDSPLHF,TGTGCCAGCAGTTTTCAGCTAGTAACAGGGGGCTCCGATTCACCCCTCCACTTT
TRBJ1-6,TRBV20-1,-,-,CSASGEDDRNSPLHF,TGCAGTGCTAGTGGGGAGGATGACCGAAATTCACCCCTCCACTTT
TRBJ2-3,TRBV5-1,-,TRBD2,CASSSAGEGTQYF,TGCGCCAGCAGCTCGGCGGGGGAGGGTACGCAGTATTTT
TRBJ2-6,TRBV7-2,-,TRBD2,CASSFVFERGGAGANVLTF,TGTGCCAGCAGCTTTGTTTTCGAGCGGGGGGGTGCTGGGGCCAACGTCCTGACTTTC
TRBJ1-1,TRBV9,-,-,CASSVYSGKNTEAFF,TGTGCCAGCAGCGTTTATTCCGGGAAGAACACTGAAGCTTTCTTT
TRBJ2-7,TRBV6-2/TRBV6-3,-,TRBD2,CASSYRTSGLAGRIGEQYF,TGTGCCAGCAGTTATCGGACCTCGGGACTAGCGGGGAGGATTGGCGAGCAGTACTTC
TRBJ1-2,TRBV18,-,TRBD1,CASSPPWYKTGGDYGYTF,TGTGCCAGCTCACCACCATGGTACAAGACAGGGGGCGACTATGGCTACACCTTC
TRBJ1-5,TRBV5-5,once,TRBD1,CASSSTGDINQPQHF,TGTGCCAGCAGCTCGACAGGGGATATCAATCAGCCCCAGCATTTT
TRBJ2-5,TRBV19,-,TRBD2,CASSMVGGRETQYF,TGTGCCAGTAGTATGGTCGGCGGGAGGGAGACCCAGTACTTC
TRBJ1-2,TRBV6-6,-,TRBD1,CASKLDRVYGYTF,TGTGCCAGCAAACTCGACAGGGTCTATGGCTACACCTTC
TRBJ2-6,TRBV7-9,-,TRBD1,CASSLGTGGSGANVLTF,TGTGCCAGCAGCTTAGGGACAGGGGGATCTGGGGCCAACGTCCTGACTTTC
TRBJ2-7,TRBV19,-,-,CATKLQGTYEQYF,TGTGCCACCAAATTACAGGGTACCTACGAGCAGTACTTC
TRBJ2-1,TRBV4-3,-,TRBD2,CASSHASGGSYNEQFF,TGCGCCAGCAGCCACGCTAGCGGGGGTTCCTACAATGAGCAGTTCTTC
TRBJ2-1,TRBV27,-,-,CASRKDTSYYNEQFF,TGTGCCAGCAGGAAGGACACGTCTTATTACAATGAGCAGTTCTTC
TRBJ2-1,TRBV4-2,-,-,CASSQYGGARGQFF,TGTGCCAGCAGCCAATATGGGGGGGCCCGGGGGCAGTTCTTC
TRBJ1-4,TRBV28,-,TRBD1,CASSLPLGQGEEKLFF,TGTGCCAGCAGTCTCCCCCTCGGACAGGGAGAGGAAAAACTGTTTTTT
TRBJ2-4,TRBV5-1,-,TRBD2,CASSPRGGRDIQYF,TGCGCCAGCAGCCCCCGGGGAGGGAGGGACATTCAGTACTTC
TRBJ1-1,TRBV19,-,-,CASSVAGRDTEAFF,TGTGCCAGTAGTGTGGCAGGGAGGGACACTGAAGCTTTCTTT
TRBJ1-2,TRBV28,-,TRBD1,CASRLGDRGYGYTF,TGTGCCAGCAGACTGGGGGACAGGGGCTATGGCTACACCTTC
TRBJ2-4,TRBV19,-,TRBD2,CASSMASGGKNIQYF,TGTGCCAGTAGTATGGCTAGCGGGGGGAAGAACATTCAGTACTTC
TRBJ1-1,TRBV11-2,-,-,CASSLETIPGEAFF,TGTGCCAGCAGCTTAGAGACTATACCCGGTGAAGCTTTCTTT
TRBJ1-1,TRBV28,-,TRBD1,CASRMTGEFRTEAFF,TGTGCCAGCAGGATGACAGGGGAGTTTCGCACTGAAGCTTTCTTT
TRBJ2-1,TRBV2,once,TRBD1,CASNRDRGAYNEQFF,TGTGCCAGCAATAGGGACAGGGGAGCCTACAATGAGCAGTTCTTC
TRBJ2-3,TRBV4-2,-,TRBD2,CASSLSGGRDADTQYF,TGTGCCAGCAGCTTGAGTGGCGGGAGGGACGCAGATACGCAGTATTTT
TRBJ2-1,TRBV9,few,TRBD1,CASSPRQGMGEQFF,TGTGCCAGCAGCCCCCGACAGGGGATGGGAGAGCAGTTCTTC
TRBJ2-1,TRBV27,-,TRBD2,CASSLQSLAGRRNEQFF,TGTGCCAGCAGTTTACAGTCTCTAGCGGGAAGGCGCAATGAGCAGTTCTTC